This is a list of T cell receptor beta chains from one sample in a study of tumor-infiltrating lymphocytes in primary liver carcinoma. A single record per CDR3 protein comes from TCRdb applying MiXCR to the multiplex PCR reads. The repertoire holds approximately 120,000 distinct CDR3 sequences, with 50% to 80% as singletons. Sequencing used liver tumor tissue from sampling region 3. These receptors originate from an older woman with primary liver carcinoma and hepatitis B virus infection. Both conserved end residues are part of each CDR3. Each record gives: D gene, V gene, J gene, clone size, CDR3 DNA, CDR3 protein. D genes are given only for firm matches. Clone size, where shown, is once, few, many, or a class for clones that have expanded.

D: -; V: TRBV11-3; J: TRBJ2-1; size: -; DNA: TGTGCCAGCAGCTTAGTTTTGGGGGGTGTTGAGTGGTTCTTC; CDR3: CASSLVLGGVEWFF
D: -; V: TRBV7-9; J: TRBJ1-2; size: -; DNA: TGTGCCATCAGCACCAACAGCAATGGCTACACCTTC; CDR3: CAISTNSNGYTF
D: TRBD2; V: TRBV4-2; J: TRBJ2-2; size: many; DNA: TGTGCCAGCAGCACCGGAGCGGGAGCTGTCGGGGAGCTGTTTTTT; CDR3: CASSTGAGAVGELFF
D: -; V: TRBV11-2; J: TRBJ2-5; size: -; DNA: TGTGTCAGCAGTTTGGGGCTGGGGTCGCAAGAGACCCAGTACTTC; CDR3: CVSSLGLGSQETQYF
D: -; V: TRBV11-2; J: TRBJ2-7; size: -; DNA: TGTGCCAGCAGCTTAGATGCCCCGGACAGACGAGCGGTCTACGAGCAGTACTTC; CDR3: CASSLDAPDRRAVYEQYF
D: -; V: TRBV29-1; J: TRBJ1-5; size: once; DNA: TGTAGCGTTCGGATAGGGGATCAGCCCCAGCATTTT; CDR3: CSVRIGDQPQHF
D: TRBD1; V: TRBV7-8; J: TRBJ2-2; size: many; DNA: TGTGCCAGCAGCACCAGGACAGGACATAACACCGGGGAGCTGTTTTTT; CDR3: CASSTRTGHNTGELFF
D: -; V: TRBV4-2; J: TRBJ1-5; size: once; DNA: TGTGCCAGCAGCCAAGAACTACAGGTAGGCTCCAATCAGCCCCTGCAATTT; CDR3: CASSQELQVGSNQPLQF
D: -; V: TRBV19; J: TRBJ2-2; size: -; DNA: TGTGCCAGTAGTTCCCAGGAGGGATACCCCGGGGAGCTGTTTTTT; CDR3: CASSSQEGYPGELFF
D: -; V: TRBV28; J: TRBJ2-5; size: few; DNA: TGTGCCAGCAGTTTATCAGGGGCTGGGGGAGAGACCCAGTACTTC; CDR3: CASSLSGAGGETQYF
D: -; V: TRBV29-1; J: TRBJ1-1; size: many; DNA: TGCAGCGCAACGTGGGGGGGAGCTGAAGCTTTCTTT; CDR3: CSATWGGAEAFF
D: TRBD1; V: TRBV11-2; J: TRBJ2-2; size: -; DNA: TGCGCCAGCAGCCCCCTTCCCGGACAGGGTGGTACCGAGGAGCTGTTTTTT; CDR3: CASSPLPGQGGTEELFF
D: -; V: TRBV7-8; J: TRBJ1-1; size: many; DNA: TGTGCCAGCAGCTTACGGAGAAACACTGAAGCTTTCTTT; CDR3: CASSLRRNTEAFF
D: -; V: TRBV11-2; J: TRBJ2-3; size: -; DNA: TGTGCCAGCAGCTTAGCCGAATGGCGAACTAACACAGATACGCAGTATTTT; CDR3: CASSLAEWRTNTDTQYF
D: -; V: TRBV6-5; J: TRBJ2-3; size: -; DNA: TGTGCAAGCAGTTACCGTGGCACTTCTAGCACAGATACGAAGTATTTT; CDR3: CASSYRGTSSTDTKYF
D: TRBD2; V: TRBV6-2/TRBV6-3; J: TRBJ2-1; size: many; DNA: TGTGCCAGCAGTCCAACTAGCGGGAGGGCCGCTGAGCAGTTCTTC; CDR3: CASSPTSGRAAEQFF
D: TRBD1; V: TRBV5-1; J: TRBJ2-1; size: few; DNA: TGCGCCAGCAGCTTACGACAGGGGAGCCCCTACAATGAGCAGTTCTTC; CDR3: CASSLRQGSPYNEQFF
D: -; V: TRBV11-2; J: TRBJ2-1; size: -; DNA: TGTGCGGGCAGCTTAGCCGGGAGTCTCAATGTGCAGTTCTTC; CDR3: CAGSLAGSLNVQFF
D: TRBD2; V: TRBV7-9; J: TRBJ2-5; size: few; DNA: TGTGCCAGCAGCTTACTTCGACTAGCGGGAGCGGGAGCTGAAGAGACCCAGTACTTC; CDR3: CASSLLRLAGAGAEETQYF
D: TRBD1; V: TRBV24-1; J: TRBJ2-1; size: -; DNA: TGTGCCACCAGTGATTTGGGACAGGGCTCCTACAATGAGCAGTTCTTC; CDR3: CATSDLGQGSYNEQFF
D: -; V: TRBV6-6; J: TRBJ2-7; size: -; DNA: TGTGTCAGCAAACGACAACGGGACGGGCCCCCTTACGAGCAGTACTTC; CDR3: CVSKRQRDGPPYEQYF
D: TRBD1; V: TRBV11-3; J: TRBJ2-1; size: -; DNA: TGTGCCAGCGCCGACAGGGGGCGAACGGGGAATGAGCAGTTGTTC; CDR3: CASADRGRTGNEQLF
D: TRBD2; V: TRBV4-2; J: TRBJ2-3; size: many; DNA: TGTGCCAGCCAAATTAGCGGGAGCGGCACAGATACGCAGTATTTT; CDR3: CASQISGSGTDTQYF
D: TRBD1; V: TRBV4-1; J: TRBJ1-1; size: many; DNA: TGCGCCAGCAGCCGAGACCGGACAGGGAACACTGAAGCTTTCTTT; CDR3: CASSRDRTGNTEAFF
D: -; V: TRBV7-3; J: TRBJ2-6; size: -; DNA: TGTGCCAGCAACTTAATAGGTACTGGGGCCAACGTCCTGACTTTC; CDR3: CASNLIGTGANVLTF
D: TRBD1; V: TRBV28; J: TRBJ1-2; size: few; DNA: TGTGCCAGCAGTTCCCGGCGGGACAGGGGATCGGGTGGCTACACCTTC; CDR3: CASSSRRDRGSGGYTF
D: -; V: TRBV28; J: TRBJ2-7; size: few; DNA: TGTGCCAGCAGCTTGACAGGCGTCGAGGAGCAATACTTC; CDR3: CASSLTGVEEQYF
D: -; V: TRBV6-1; J: TRBJ2-3; size: few; DNA: TGTGCCAGCAGTGGTGGAGATACGCAGTATTTT; CDR3: CASSGGDTQYF
D: -; V: TRBV4-2; J: TRBJ2-5; size: many; DNA: TGTGCCAGCAGCCAAGATTCGGGGGAGACCCAGTACTTC; CDR3: CASSQDSGETQYF
D: -; V: TRBV7-6; J: TRBJ2-3; size: -; DNA: TGTGCCAGCAGCTTCTTGGACCGACAGTATTTT; CDR3: CASSFLDRQYF
D: -; V: TRBV12-5; J: TRBJ2-1; size: -; DNA: TGTGCTAGTAGTTTCGAGGTAGCTTACAATGAGCAGTTTTTC; CDR3: CASSFEVAYNEQFF
D: -; V: TRBV11-2; J: TRBJ2-1; size: -; DNA: TGCGCCAGCAGCTTGCCGGGATCATGGGACGATGAGCAGTTCTTC; CDR3: CASSLPGSWDDEQFF
D: -; V: TRBV4-1; J: TRBJ2-7; size: once; DNA: TGCGCCAGCAGCCACAGGTCAGTTTCCAACGAGCAGTACTTC; CDR3: CASSHRSVSNEQYF
D: TRBD2; V: TRBV11-2; J: TRBJ2-1; size: many; DNA: TGTGTCAGCAGCTTGGGGCGGGAGCCTGGCCGGGAGCAGTTCTTC; CDR3: CVSSLGREPGREQFF
D: -; V: TRBV6-1; J: TRBJ1-3; size: once; DNA: TGTGCCAGCAGTGCGGTCCGAGGAAACACCATATATTTT; CDR3: CASSAVRGNTIYF
D: -; V: TRBV6-5; J: TRBJ2-7; size: many; DNA: TGTGCCAGCAGTTACTCAGTCCACTCCTACGAGCAGTACTTC; CDR3: CASSYSVHSYEQYF
D: TRBD2; V: TRBV5-1; J: TRBJ2-1; size: -; DNA: TGCGCCAGCAGCTCGGGACTAATGGGTAATGAGCAGTTCTTC; CDR3: CASSSGLMGNEQFF
D: TRBD1; V: TRBV20-1; J: TRBJ1-2; size: -; DNA: TGCAGTGCTAGGGACAGGGGGAACTATGGCTACATCTTC; CDR3: CSARDRGNYGYIF
D: -; V: TRBV29-1; J: TRBJ2-1; size: -; DNA: TGCAGCGTATCCCAATCACAGGGAAAATATGAGCATTTCTTC; CDR3: CSVSQSQGKYEHFF
D: TRBD1; V: TRBV30; J: TRBJ1-6; size: -; DNA: TGTGCCTGGAGTAAGGGACAGGGCAATTCACCCCTCCACTTT; CDR3: CAWSKGQGNSPLHF
D: -; V: TRBV28; J: TRBJ1-1; size: -; DNA: TGTGCCAGCAGCTGGGGACGGAACACTGAAGCTTTCTTT; CDR3: CASSWGRNTEAFF
D: -; V: TRBV28; J: TRBJ2-7; size: once; DNA: TGTGCCAGCAGCCTCCGGATGACAACCTGCTCCTACGAGCAGTACTTC; CDR3: CASSLRMTTCSYEQYF
D: -; V: TRBV6-5; J: TRBJ1-1; size: -; DNA: TGTGCCAGCAGTTGTATAGGGGATACTGAAGCTTTCTTT; CDR3: CASSCIGDTEAFF